This TCR beta chain was recovered during a study of cytomegalovirus exposure and HLA in healthy donors. For this clone: The antigen remains undetermined.

Use of 60 Vbeta and 13 Jbeta primers characterized the PCR. Libraries were prepared by immunoSEQ multiplex PCR; TCRdb keeps only in-frame clonotypes and omits some of them. This table holds roughly 190,000 clones, 79% found once. The ends lost 3 bases at V and 7 bases at J; junction bases unmatched: 8. Looked up from germline, CDR1 is MGHRA and CDR2 is YSYEKL. This CDR3 has 15 residues. General study results and limits: In an earlier analysis, most TCR beta V segments were productive about 87% or about 30% of the time.

This chain connects TRBV4-1 to TRBJ2-2, with 7 bases lining up with TRBD1. The material sequenced was PBMCs. The clonotype originates from a woman aged 45-59 years in good health and CMV-seronegative. The CDR3 is CASSHPGTVGGELFF. The CDR3 DNA is TGCGCCAGCAGCCACCCAGGGACAGTGGGCGGGGAGCTGTTTTTT.